The 21 T cell receptor beta chains below were found in one sample sequenced in a study of T cell repertoires in cytomegalovirus infection. Each CDR3 protein gets one entry after TCRdb re-called the reads with MiXCR. The repertoire holds 700,000 to 950,000 distinct CDR3 sequences, with about 30% as singletons. These TCRs are of unknown antigen specificity. Sequences were derived from cultured CD8+ T cells from PBMCs, sampled from culture after CMV antigen stimulation. All receptors come from a human donor in good health (CMV status not recorded). Some clones in this sample may be carry-over from other donors' samples.

The chain couples TRBV4-1 to TRBJ1-1; a possible D gene is TRBD1 (5 bases). The CDR3 covers 15 residues. V gave up 0 bases and J gave up 1 base, with 9 bases separating them. Germline V CDR1 and CDR2: MGHRA, YSYEKL. CDR3 DNA: TGCGCCAGCAGCCAAGACCAGGGATCGAACACTGAAGCTTTCTTT. This codes for CASSQDQGSNTEAFF.

V and J are TRBV6-6 and TRBJ2-5, with D possibly matching TRBD2 (7 bases). Deletions cut 7 bases from V and 3 bases from J, with 24 bases between. The germline V gene encodes CDR1 MNHNY and CDR2 SVGAGI (reference sequence). CDR3 length equals 17 residues. CDR3 sequence (DNA): TGTGCCAGCATCCCATCGGGTGGGGGGCTAGCGGAAGAGACCCAGTACTTC. Amino acid sequence: CASIPSGGGLAEETQYF.

V and J are TRBV7-3 and TRBJ2-2; no firm D call. The length of the CDR3 is 16 residues. Per the germline V gene, CDR1 is SGHTA and CDR2 is FQGTGA. The V end lost 1 base, the J end lost 8 bases, and 17 bases lay between the germline ends. CDR3 sequence reads: CASSLRGTPSPGELFF. CDR3 nucleotides: TGTGCCAGCAGCTTAAGGGGAACCCCGAGCCCGGGGGAGCTGTTTTTT.

The chain combines TRBV7-8 with TRBJ1-4, with a tentative D call TRBD1 (5 bases). CDR1 and CDR2 (germline): SGHVS, FQNEAQ. The V end was cut by 6 bases, the J end by 3 bases, with 8 bases between. This CDR3 has 13 amino acids. The CDR3 spells CASRGPANEKLFF. As DNA, the CDR3 is TGTGCCAGCAGGGGACCGGCTAATGAAAAACTGTTTTTT. The variable domain in full, with the rest retrieved from reference TRBV7-8 and TRBJ1-4, is GAGVSQSPRYKVAKRGQDVALRCDPISGHVSLFWYQQALGQGPEFLTYFQNEAQLDKSGLPSDRFFAERPEGSVSTLKIQRTQQEDSAVYLCASRGPANEKLFFGSGTQLSVL.

This clonotype has at least ten counts. The chain combines TRBV7-2 with TRBJ2-1, with D perhaps TRBD2 (6 bases). CDR1 and CDR2 (germline): SGHTA, FQGNSA. Trimming took off 1 base at V and 4 bases at J, with 14 bases between the two ends. The CDR3 is 16 residues long. The CDR3 loop is CASSLDWGVLYNEQFF. The DNA for the CDR3 is TGTGCCAGCAGCTTAGATTGGGGGGTCTTATACAATGAGCAGTTCTTC.

In its sample, this clonotype was seen many times. The V call is TRBV7-2, the J call TRBJ1-2; 7 positions agree with TRBD1. Germline assignment: CDR1 SGHTA and CDR2 FQGNSA. J gave up 0 bases and V 6 bases, and 10 bases lay outside the gene matches. The CDR3 covers 16 residues. CDR3 nucleotide sequence: TGTGCCAGCAGTGTTAGTAGCGGACAGGCTAACTATGGCTACACCTTC. Translation gives CASSVSSGQANYGYTF.

The chain links TRBV4-1 to TRBJ1-2; D uncertain. Germline V CDR1 and CDR2: MGHRA, YSYEKL. V lost 0 bases to trimming and J lost 4 bases, with 18 bases between them. The CDR3 extends over 17 amino acids. This CDR3 is CASSQDPGNDPLYGYTF. The CDR3 DNA reads TGCGCCAGCAGCCAAGACCCGGGGAACGATCCACTCTATGGCTACACCTTC.

The J gene is TRBJ2-7, the V gene TRBV5-4; TRBD1 agrees at 10 bases. The CDR3 spans 16 residues. CDR1 SGHNT and CDR2 YYREEE come from the germline V gene (reference sequence). V gave up 0 bases and J gave up 5 bases; unmatched junction bases: 8. The CDR3 sequence: CASSLVGTGESHEQYF. The CDR3 DNA follows: TGTGCCAGCAGCTTGGTCGGGACAGGGGAATCACACGAGCAGTACTTC.

The V gene is TRBV6-5, the J gene TRBJ1-1; D is unclear. The germline CDR1 and CDR2 sequences are MNHEY and SVGAGI. The CDR3 consists of 14 residues. The germline V and J ends were trimmed by 0 bases and 1 base, with 6 bases remaining between them. CDR3 nucleotides: TGTGCCAGCAGTTACTCAGACACGAACACTGAAGCTTTCTTT. It encodes CASSYSDTNTEAFF.

Remarks on this clonotype: The junction departs from the called germline gene at one end, perhaps through a read error. CDR3 sequence (DNA): TGTGTTAGTGGTTTCACAACTAGCGATACTCCCAATGAGCAGTTCTTC. As protein: CVSGFTTSDTPNEQFF. The V and J genes are TRBV12-5 and TRBJ2-1, with 7 bases lining up with TRBD2. CDR3 length equals 16 residues. Germline values: CDR1 LGHNT, CDR2 FRNRAP.

This clonotype showed up just a few times. The V and J genes are TRBV11-2 and TRBJ2-7; 9 bases are a match to TRBD1. Germline values: CDR1 SGHAT, CDR2 FQNNGV. J gave up 1 base and V 2 bases, and 9 bases lay outside the gene matches. The CDR3 is 17 amino acids. CDR3 DNA sequence: TGTGCCAGCAGCTTACCCCCGGACAGGGGAAATTCCTACGAGCAGTACGTC. It codes for CASSLPPDRGNSYEQYV.

The chain recombines TRBV12-5 with TRBJ1-1; the match to TRBD1 covers 8 bases. With 4 bases clipped from V and 3 bases from J, the junction kept 1 base outside the gene matches. The CDR3 is 13 residues long. Germline CDR1 and CDR2: LGHNT and FRNRAP. The CDR3 here is CASGWTGYTEAFF. The DNA for the CDR3 is TGTGCTAGTGGTTGGACAGGGTACACTGAAGCTTTCTTT.

This clonotype was recorded once. The chain has TRBV15 and TRBJ1-5; D not certain. This CDR3 has 14 amino acids. Trimming left V 0 bases short and J 6 bases short, with 9 bases between. CDR1 LNHNV and CDR2 YYDKDF come from the germline V gene (reference sequence). The CDR3 DNA follows: TGTGCCACCAGCAGAGATGAAGGGATTCAGCCCCAGCATTTT. Translated: CATSRDEGIQPQHF.

The V gene is TRBV10-3, the J gene TRBJ2-7; D perhaps matches TRBD1 (6 bases). With 0 bases removed from V and 3 bases from J, the gap between germline ends came to 12 bases. The CDR3 covers 15 residues. Germline CDR1 ENHRY, CDR2 SYGVKD. CDR3 amino acids: CAISESGGAHYEQYV. In DNA form, the CDR3 reads TGTGCCATCAGTGAGTCTGGGGGCGCCCACTACGAGCAGTACGTC.

As to this clonotype: A much larger clone is a single base away; this may be a read error. The genes are TRBV7-6 and TRBJ2-4; the match to TRBD1 covers 8 bases. Germline loops: CDR1 SGHVS, CDR2 FNYEAQ. This CDR3 comprises 19 residues. This CDR3 is CASSLVPPDRVKIKNIEYF. DNA for the CDR3: TGTGCCAGCAGCTTAGTCCCCCCGGACAGGGTGAAAATCAAAAACATTGAGTACTTC.

The chain combines TRBV24-1 with TRBJ2-5; D may be TRBD2 (5 bases). Germline CDR1 is KGHDR and CDR2 is SFDVKD. The CDR3 is 15 amino acids. V shed 0 bases and J shed 5 bases, with 12 bases lying between them. DNA of the CDR3: TGTGCCACCAGTGATTTGGCCCGGACGGGGGAGACCCAGTACTTC. This sequence encodes CATSDLARTGETQYF.

About this clonotype itself: The conserved final phenylalanine or tryptophan is absent from the CDR3, which likely points to a read error. The gene calls are TRBV7-6 and TRBJ2-3; D call uncertain. V lost 7 bases and J lost 0, with 14 bases in between. The V gene's germline CDR1 is SGHVS and CDR2 FNYEAQ. The CDR3 is 15 amino acids. The CDR3 spells CASTHLLGSTDTQYS. CDR3 bases: TGTGCCAGCACCCACCTCCTCGGTAGCACAGATACGCAGTATTCT.

The rearrangement uses TRBV12-3 or TRBV12-4 and TRBJ2-7, with D possibly TRBD2 on 5 matching bases. The CDR3 loop spans 14 amino acids. Trimming took 6 bases from V and 7 from J, leaving 19 bases between them. The CDR3 sequence: CASSRDLPSFEQYV. CDR3 in DNA: TGTGCCAGCAGCCGGGATCTTCCCTCATTTGAGCAGTACGTC.

The chain has TRBV5-6 and TRBJ2-4, with D unclear. V gave up 0 bases and J gave up 15 bases, with 16 bases separating them. The CDR3 is 13 residues long. The germline CDR1 and CDR2 sequences are SGHDT and YYEEEE. The CDR3 coding sequence is TGTGCCAGCAGCTTGGGTGGACGTCCCCTATTGTACTTC. It is translated as CASSLGGRPLLYF.

The V and J genes are TRBV5-1 and TRBJ2-1, with D tentatively TRBD2 (6 bases). CDR1 and CDR2 (germline): SGHRS, YFSETQ. The ends were cut back, 1 base at V and 8 bases at J, with 16 bases in the middle. CDR3 length: 15 amino acids. CDR3: CASSLFGGAGDEQFF. The CDR3 DNA reads as TGCGCCAGCAGCTTGTTCGGGGGAGCGGGCGATGAGCAGTTCTTC.

This clonotype occurred a few times. This chain joins TRBV10-3 and TRBJ1-5; tentatively, D is TRBD1 (6 bases). Trimming pared 10 bases from V and 4 bases from J, leaving 17 bases between. This CDR3 contains 14 residues. Germline-derived CDR1 and CDR2 are ENHRY and SYGVKD. CDR3 amino acids: CASDQGPRNQPQHF. CDR3 sequence (DNA): TGTGCCAGCGATCAGGGGCCTCGGAATCAGCCCCAGCATTTT.